This TCR beta chain was obtained from a study of regulatory T cells in long-lasting Graves disease. The CDR3 has 12 amino acids. Trimming took 7 bases from V and 2 from J, leaving 12 bases between them. The germline gives CDR1 DFQATT, CDR2 SNEGSKA (reference sequence). This clonotype was seen at least ten times. As for time point: newly diagnosed GD, antithyroid drugs for less than 3 months. The TCR library was made from RNA that had been extracted from PBMCs in TRIzol. According to the study, TCR beta libraries were built with iRepertoire HTBI primers and CDR3-region Arm-PCR. Authors' methods: From all samples, identification returned some 15 TRBJ and under 75 TRBV segments. TCRdb fed the multiplex PCR reads into MiXCR, producing one record per CDR3 protein. In this record, the V and J calls reflect TCRdb's handling and not the investigators' own analysis. The sample lists about 400,000 distinct CDR3 sequences, less than 20% occurring once.

The sequences come from peripheral blood mononuclear cells (PBMCs), collected at new diagnosis, from a patient treated with antithyroid drugs. The V gene is TRBV20-1, the J gene TRBJ2-7, with D possibly being TRBD2 (6 bases). The receptor was isolated from a female donor with Graves disease. Here the CDR3 DNA reads TGCAGTGTTGGGGGAGGTACCTACGAGCAGTACTTC. Amino acid sequence: CSVGGGTYEQYF.